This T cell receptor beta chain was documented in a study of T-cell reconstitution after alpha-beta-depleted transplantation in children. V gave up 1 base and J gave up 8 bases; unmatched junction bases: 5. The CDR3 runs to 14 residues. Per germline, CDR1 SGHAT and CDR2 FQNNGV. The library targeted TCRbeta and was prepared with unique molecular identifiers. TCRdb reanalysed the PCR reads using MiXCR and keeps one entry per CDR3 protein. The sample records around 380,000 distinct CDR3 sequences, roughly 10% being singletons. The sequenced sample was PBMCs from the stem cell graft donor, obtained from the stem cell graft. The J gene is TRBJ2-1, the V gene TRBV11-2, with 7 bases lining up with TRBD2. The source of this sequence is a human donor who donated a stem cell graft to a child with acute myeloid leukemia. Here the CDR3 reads CASSLVGGGDEQFF. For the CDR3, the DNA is TGTGCCAGCAGCTTAGTGGGTGGGGGGGATGAGCAGTTCTTC.